Below, 8 T cell receptor beta chains from the same sample are listed, as sequenced in a study of blood T cells in healthy people across ages. A sample-barcoded 5' primer and a J-beta primer mix were used in a second PCR of about 6 to 11 cycles. Each CDR3 protein gets one entry after TCRdb re-called the 5' RACE reads with MiXCR. The sample has about 640,000 distinct CDR3 sequences, 58% seen once. Sequenced: blood. These receptors came from a man in his fifties or sixties in good health.

The rearrangement uses TRBV9 and TRBJ2-3; D perhaps matches TRBD2 (5 bases). There are 14 residues in the CDR3. Trimming stripped 0 bases from V and 3 bases from J, with 8 bases between. Germline V lookup: CDR1 SGDLS, CDR2 YYNGEE. CDR3: CASSVVRRTDTQYF. Written as DNA, the CDR3 is TGTGCCAGCAGCGTAGTCAGGAGGACAGATACGCAGTATTTT.

Here the CDR3 DNA reads TGTGCCACCAGCAGAGATGGCGGGACAGGGGCTGGCTACACCTTC. This gives the protein CATSRDGGTGAGYTF. This sequence joins TRBV15 and TRBJ1-2; 10 bases fit TRBD1. The CDR3 runs 15 residues. Germline-derived CDR1 and CDR2 are LNHNV and YYDKDF (reference sequence). J gave up 7 bases and V 0 bases, and 5 bases lay outside the gene matches.

The V and J genes are TRBV5-1 and TRBJ1-1, with D unresolved. The ends were cut back, 2 bases at V and 4 bases at J, with 9 bases in the middle. Per the germline V gene, CDR1 is SGHRS and CDR2 is YFSETQ. This CDR3 is built from 13 residues. CDR3: CASSLELRTEAFF. The CDR3, as DNA: TGCGCCAGCAGCTTAGAGCTCCGCACTGAAGCTTTCTTT.

As concerns this clonotype: One end of the junction is discordant with germline, which a read error may explain. V and J are TRBV7-2 and TRBJ2-1, with TRBD1 as a possible D gene (6 bases). This CDR3 has 16 amino acids. Germline-derived CDR1 and CDR2 are SGHTA and FQGNSA. This CDR3 is CASSLIGDISYNERFF. The DNA of the CDR3 is TGTGCCAGCAGCTTAATCGGGGACATCTCCTACAATGAGCGGTTCTTC.

The gene calls are TRBV2 and TRBJ1-2; tentative D call: TRBD1 (6 bases). CDR1 is SNHLY and CDR2 is FYNNEI in the germline V gene. The CDR3 length is 15 residues. Trimming stripped 6 bases from V and 4 bases from J, with 18 bases between. CDR3 protein: CASSEKTGRGYGYTF. CDR3 coding DNA: TGTGCCAGCAGCGAAAAAACAGGGAGAGGCTATGGCTACACCTTC.

The genes are TRBV5-1 and TRBJ2-2; D unclear. Germline V gene data show CDR1 as SGHRS and CDR2 as YFSETQ. The CDR3 runs 12 residues. Trimming stripped 7 bases from V and 1 base from J, with 5 bases between. The CDR3 bases are TGCGCCAGCGGGGAGAACACCGGGGAGCTGTTTTTT. It yields the protein CASGENTGELFF.

The chain carries TRBV7-2 and TRBJ2-5, with D tentatively TRBD1 or TRBD2 (5 bases each). The CDR3 runs to 14 residues. The germline CDR1 and CDR2 sequences are SGHTA and FQGNSA. V was shortened by 3 bases and J by 5 bases, with 13 bases between the two germline ends. DNA for the CDR3: TGTGCCAGCAGCTTCTCCGGGACCCTGGAGACCCAGTACTTC. It codes for CASSFSGTLETQYF.

The chain is built from TRBV3-1 and TRBJ2-1, with D possibly TRBD2 on 6 matching bases. CDR3 size: 13 residues. V was shortened by 3 bases and J by 8 bases, with 11 bases between the two germline ends. The V gene's germline CDR1 is LGHDT and CDR2 YNNKEL (reference sequence). CDR3 region: CASSQAPGDEQFF. CDR3 coding DNA: TGTGCCAGCAGCCAGGCCCCGGGGGATGAGCAGTTCTTC.